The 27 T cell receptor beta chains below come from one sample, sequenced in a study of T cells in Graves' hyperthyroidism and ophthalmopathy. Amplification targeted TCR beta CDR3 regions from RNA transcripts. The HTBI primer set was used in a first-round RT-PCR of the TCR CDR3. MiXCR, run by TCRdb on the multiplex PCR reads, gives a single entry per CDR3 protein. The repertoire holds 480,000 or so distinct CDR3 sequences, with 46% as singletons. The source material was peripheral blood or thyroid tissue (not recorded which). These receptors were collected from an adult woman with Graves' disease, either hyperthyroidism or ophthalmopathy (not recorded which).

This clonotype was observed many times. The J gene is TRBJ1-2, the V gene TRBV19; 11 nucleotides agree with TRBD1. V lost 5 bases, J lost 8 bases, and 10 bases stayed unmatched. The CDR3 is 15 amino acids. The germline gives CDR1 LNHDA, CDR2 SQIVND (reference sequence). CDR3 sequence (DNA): TGTGCCAGTAGTCCAGGACAGGGGGCTGTTTACGGCTACACCTTC. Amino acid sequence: CASSPGQGAVYGYTF.

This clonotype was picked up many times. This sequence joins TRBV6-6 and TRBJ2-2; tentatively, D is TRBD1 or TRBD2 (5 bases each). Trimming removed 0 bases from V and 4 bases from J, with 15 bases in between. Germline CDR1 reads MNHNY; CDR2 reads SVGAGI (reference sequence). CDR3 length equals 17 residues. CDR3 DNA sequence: TGTGCCAGCAGTTACTCGAGGGGAAGCGAGGCCACCGGGGAGCTGTTTTTT. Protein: CASSYSRGSEATGELFF.

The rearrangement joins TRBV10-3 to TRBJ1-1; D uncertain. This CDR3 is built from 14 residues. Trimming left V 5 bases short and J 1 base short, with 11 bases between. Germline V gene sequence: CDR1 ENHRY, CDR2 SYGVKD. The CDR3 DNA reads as TGTGCCATCAGTTTACGGCGAGGGAACACTGAAGCTTTCTTT. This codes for CAISLRRGNTEAFF.

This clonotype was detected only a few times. The CDR3 protein is CASSVVDYEQFF. In DNA form, the CDR3 reads TGTGCCAGCAGCGTAGTCGACTATGAGCAGTTCTTC. The chain employs TRBV9 and TRBJ2-1; D not certain. This CDR3 spans 12 amino acids. Trimming removed 0 bases from V and 8 bases from J, with 6 bases in between. Germline values: CDR1 SGDLS, CDR2 YYNGEE.

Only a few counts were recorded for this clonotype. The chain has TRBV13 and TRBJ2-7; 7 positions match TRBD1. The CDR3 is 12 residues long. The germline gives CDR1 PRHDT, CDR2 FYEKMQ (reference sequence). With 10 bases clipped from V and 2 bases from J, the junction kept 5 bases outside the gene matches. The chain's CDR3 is CATSGQTYEQYF. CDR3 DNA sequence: TGTGCCACCTCGGGACAGACCTACGAGCAGTACTTC.

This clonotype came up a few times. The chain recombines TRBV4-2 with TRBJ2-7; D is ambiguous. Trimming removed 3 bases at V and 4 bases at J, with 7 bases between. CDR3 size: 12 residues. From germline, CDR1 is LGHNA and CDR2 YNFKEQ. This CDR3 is CASSHLSYEQYF. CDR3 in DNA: TGTGCCAGCAGCCATTTGTCGTACGAGCAGTACTTC.

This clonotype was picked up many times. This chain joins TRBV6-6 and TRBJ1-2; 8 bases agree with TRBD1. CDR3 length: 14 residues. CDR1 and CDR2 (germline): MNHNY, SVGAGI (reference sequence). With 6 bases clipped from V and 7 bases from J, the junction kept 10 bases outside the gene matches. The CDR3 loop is CASRVGGQGAGYTF. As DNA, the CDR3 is TGTGCCAGCAGAGTTGGAGGGCAGGGGGCTGGCTACACCTTC.

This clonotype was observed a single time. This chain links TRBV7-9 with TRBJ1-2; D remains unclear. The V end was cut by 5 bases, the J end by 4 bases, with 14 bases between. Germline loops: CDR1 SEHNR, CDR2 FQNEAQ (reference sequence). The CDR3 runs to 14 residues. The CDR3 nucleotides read TGTGCCAGCAGCCGACCGTCGTGGCCCTATGGCTACACCTTC. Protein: CASSRPSWPYGYTF.

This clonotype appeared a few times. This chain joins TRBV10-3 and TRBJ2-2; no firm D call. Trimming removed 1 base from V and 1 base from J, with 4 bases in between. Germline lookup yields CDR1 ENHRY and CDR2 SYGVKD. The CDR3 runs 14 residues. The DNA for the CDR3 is TGTGCCATCAGTGAGTTTGAGAACACCGGGGAGCTGTTTTTT. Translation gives CAISEFENTGELFF.

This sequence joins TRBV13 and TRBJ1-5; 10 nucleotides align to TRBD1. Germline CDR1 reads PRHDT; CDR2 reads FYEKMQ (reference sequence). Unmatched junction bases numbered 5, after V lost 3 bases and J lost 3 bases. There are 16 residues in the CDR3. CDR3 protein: CASSFSTGGDNQPQHF. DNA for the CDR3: TGTGCCAGCAGCTTCTCGACAGGGGGCGACAATCAGCCCCAGCATTTT.

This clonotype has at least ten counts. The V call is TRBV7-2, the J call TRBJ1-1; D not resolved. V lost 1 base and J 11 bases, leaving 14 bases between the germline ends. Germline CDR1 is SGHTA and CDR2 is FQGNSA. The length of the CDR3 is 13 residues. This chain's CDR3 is CASSLGPNNAAFF. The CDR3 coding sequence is TGTGCCAGCAGCTTAGGGCCAAATAATGCGGCTTTCTTT.

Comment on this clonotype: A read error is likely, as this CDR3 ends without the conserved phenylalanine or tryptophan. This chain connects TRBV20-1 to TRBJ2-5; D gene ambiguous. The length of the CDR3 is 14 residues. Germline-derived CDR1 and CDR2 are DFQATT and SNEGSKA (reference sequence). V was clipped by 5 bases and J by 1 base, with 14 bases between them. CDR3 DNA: TGCAGTGCTGGGATGTCGCTAGGCCAAGAGACCCAGTACATC. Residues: CSAGMSLGQETQYI.

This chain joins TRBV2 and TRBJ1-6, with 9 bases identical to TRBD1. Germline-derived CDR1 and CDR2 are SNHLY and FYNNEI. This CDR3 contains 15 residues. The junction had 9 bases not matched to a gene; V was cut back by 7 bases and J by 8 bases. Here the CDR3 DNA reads TGTGCCAGCACACAAACGGGACAGGGATATTCACCCCTCCACTTT. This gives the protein CASTQTGQGYSPLHF.

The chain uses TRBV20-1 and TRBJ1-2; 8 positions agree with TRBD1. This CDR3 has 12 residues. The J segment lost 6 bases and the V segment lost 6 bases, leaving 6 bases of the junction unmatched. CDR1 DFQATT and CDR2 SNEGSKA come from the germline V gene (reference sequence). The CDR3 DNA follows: TGCAGTGCCTTACCACAGGGGGATGGCTACACCTTC. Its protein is CSALPQGDGYTF.

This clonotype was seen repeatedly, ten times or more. The CDR3 loop is CAGGGREGEQYF. CDR3 in DNA: TGTGCCGGCGGGGGGCGGGAGGGCGAGCAGTACTTC. V gene TRBV7-2 combines with J gene TRBJ2-7; 9 nucleotides agree with TRBD2. Germline CDR1 SGHTA, CDR2 FQGNSA. This CDR3 has 12 residues. Trimming cost V 11 bases and J 6 bases; bases outside gene matches: 8.

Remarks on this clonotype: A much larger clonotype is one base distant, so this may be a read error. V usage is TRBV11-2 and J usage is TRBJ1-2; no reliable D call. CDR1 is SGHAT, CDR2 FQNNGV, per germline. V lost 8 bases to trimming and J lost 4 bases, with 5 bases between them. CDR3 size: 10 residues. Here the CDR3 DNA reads TGTGCCAGCGACTCCTATGGCTACACCTTC. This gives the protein CASDSYGYTF.

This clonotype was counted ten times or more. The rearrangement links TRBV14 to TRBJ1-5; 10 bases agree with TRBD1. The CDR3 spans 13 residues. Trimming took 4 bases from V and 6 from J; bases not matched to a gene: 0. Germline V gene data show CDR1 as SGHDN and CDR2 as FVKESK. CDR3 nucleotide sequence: TGTGCCAGCAGCCGGACAGGGGGTCAGCCCCAGCATTTT. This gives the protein CASSRTGGQPQHF.

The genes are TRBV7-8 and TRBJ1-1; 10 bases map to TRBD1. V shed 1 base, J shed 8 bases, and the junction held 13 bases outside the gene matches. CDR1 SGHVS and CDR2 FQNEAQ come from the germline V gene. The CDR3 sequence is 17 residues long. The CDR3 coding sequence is TGTGCCAGCAGCTTAGGTCCATTGGGACAGGGGATCTACGAAGCTTTCTTT. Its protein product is CASSLGPLGQGIYEAFF. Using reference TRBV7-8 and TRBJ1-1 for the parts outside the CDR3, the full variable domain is GAGVSQSPRYKVAKRGQDVALRCDPISGHVSLFWYQQALGQGPEFLTYFQNEAQLDKSGLPSDRFFAERPEGSVSTLKIQRTQQEDSAVYLCASSLGPLGQGIYEAFFGQGTRLTVV.

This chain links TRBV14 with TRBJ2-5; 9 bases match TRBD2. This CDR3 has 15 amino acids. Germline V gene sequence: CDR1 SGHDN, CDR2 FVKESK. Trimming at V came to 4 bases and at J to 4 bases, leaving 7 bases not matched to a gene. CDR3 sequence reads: CASSPWTSAIETQYF. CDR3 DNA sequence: TGTGCCAGCAGCCCCTGGACTAGCGCGATAGAGACCCAGTACTTC.

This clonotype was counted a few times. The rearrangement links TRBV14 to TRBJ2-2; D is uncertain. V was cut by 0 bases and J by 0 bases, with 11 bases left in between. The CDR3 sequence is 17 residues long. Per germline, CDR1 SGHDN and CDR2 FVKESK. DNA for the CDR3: TGTGCCAGCAGCCAAGATCTTAGAATTTCGAACACCGGGGAGCTGTTTTTT. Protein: CASSQDLRISNTGELFF.

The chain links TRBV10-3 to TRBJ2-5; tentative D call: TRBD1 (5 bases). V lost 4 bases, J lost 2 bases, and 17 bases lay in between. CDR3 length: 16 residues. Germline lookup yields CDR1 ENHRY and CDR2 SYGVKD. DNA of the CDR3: TGTGCCATCAGTGGTGGGGCCAGAGACTCGCAAGAGACCCAGTACTTC. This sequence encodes CAISGGARDSQETQYF.

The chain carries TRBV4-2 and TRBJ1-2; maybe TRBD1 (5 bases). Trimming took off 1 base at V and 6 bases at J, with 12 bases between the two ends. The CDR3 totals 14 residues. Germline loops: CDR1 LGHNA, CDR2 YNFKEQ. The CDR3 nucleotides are TGTGCCAGCAGCCAAGGCAGGGATGGAAATGGCTACACCTTC. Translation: CASSQGRDGNGYTF.

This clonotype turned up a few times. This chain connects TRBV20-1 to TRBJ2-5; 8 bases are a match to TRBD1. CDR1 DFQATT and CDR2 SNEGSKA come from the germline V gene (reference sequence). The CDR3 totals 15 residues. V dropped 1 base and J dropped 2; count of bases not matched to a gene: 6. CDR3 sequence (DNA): TGCAGTGCTAGAGGTAGCCGGACAGGGCAAGAGACCCAGTACTTC. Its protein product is CSARGSRTGQETQYF.

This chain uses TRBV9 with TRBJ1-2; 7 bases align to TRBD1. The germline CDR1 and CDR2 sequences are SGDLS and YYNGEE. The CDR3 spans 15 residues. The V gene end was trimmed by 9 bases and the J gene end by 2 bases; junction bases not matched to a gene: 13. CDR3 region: CATAQGQVRNYGYTF. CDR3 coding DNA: TGTGCCACCGCACAAGGACAGGTCCGAAACTATGGCTACACCTTC.

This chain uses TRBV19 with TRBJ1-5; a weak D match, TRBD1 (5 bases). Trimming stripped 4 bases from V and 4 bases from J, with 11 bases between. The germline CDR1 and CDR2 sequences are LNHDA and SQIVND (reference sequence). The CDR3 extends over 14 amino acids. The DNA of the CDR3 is TGTGCCAGTAGTACGGGACCGCCTAATCAGCCCCAGCATTTT. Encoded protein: CASSTGPPNQPQHF.

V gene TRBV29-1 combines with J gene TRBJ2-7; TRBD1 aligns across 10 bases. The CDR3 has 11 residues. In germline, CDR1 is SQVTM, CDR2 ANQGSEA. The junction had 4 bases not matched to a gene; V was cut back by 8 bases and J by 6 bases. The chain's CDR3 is CSKTGGSEQYF. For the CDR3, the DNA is TGCAGCAAGACAGGGGGCTCCGAGCAGTACTTC.

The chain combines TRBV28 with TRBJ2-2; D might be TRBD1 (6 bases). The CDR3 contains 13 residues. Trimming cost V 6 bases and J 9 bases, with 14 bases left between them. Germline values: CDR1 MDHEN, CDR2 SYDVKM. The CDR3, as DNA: TGTGCCAGCAGACCAACAGGGTCCCGGGAGCTGTTTTTT. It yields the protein CASRPTGSRELFF.